Presented here are 14 T cell receptor beta chains from one specimen sequenced in a study of T-cell memory formation after mild COVID-19. One entry per CDR3 protein results from TCRdb running MiXCR on the 5' RACE reads. The data contain around 150,000 distinct CDR3 sequences, around 10% of them singletons. Sequencing input: PBMCs or a T cell subset sorted from them (not recorded which). The receptors derive from a man between 18 and 29 years old who had mild COVID-19 (a few samples of this study predate the infection). Cell type and time point are not known.

This clonotype appeared a few times. The chain carries TRBV7-2 and TRBJ2-3; tentatively, D is TRBD2 (5 bases). Trimming removed 5 bases from V and 5 bases from J, with 17 bases in between. CDR1 is SGHTA and CDR2 is FQGNSA in the germline V gene. This CDR3 comprises 15 residues. The CDR3 region is CASSLTASTGDTQYF. As DNA, the CDR3 is TGTGCCAGCAGCCTGACGGCTAGCACGGGAGATACGCAGTATTTT.

The table lists this clonotype with many counts. The chain is built from TRBV6-5 and TRBJ1-1, with a tentative D call TRBD1 (6 bases). The CDR3 covers 13 residues. Germline values: CDR1 MNHEY, CDR2 SVGAGI. Trimming pared 0 bases from V and 8 bases from J, leaving 10 bases between. This CDR3 reads CASSYSLDREAFF. The CDR3 DNA sequence: TGTGCCAGCAGTTACTCCTTGGACAGAGAAGCTTTCTTT.

This clonotype was picked up a small number of times. V usage is TRBV23-1 and J usage is TRBJ2-3, with 11 bases identical to TRBD1. TRBV23-1 is flagged as an ORF with uncertain function. V gave up 2 bases and J gave up 0 bases; unmatched junction bases: 4. This CDR3 has 17 residues. In DNA, the CDR3 is TGCGCCAGCAGTCAACCTGGGACAGGGGGTAGCACAGATACGCAGTATTTT. Translating gives CASSQPGTGGSTDTQYF.

The gene calls are TRBV12-3 or TRBV12-4 and TRBJ2-7, with D uncertain. V shed 4 bases and J shed 0 bases, with 10 bases lying between them. The CDR3 has 14 amino acids. This CDR3 is CASSSGRSSYEQYF. The CDR3 coding sequence is TGTGCCAGCAGTTCGGGTCGGAGCTCCTACGAGCAGTACTTC.

V gene TRBV6-5 combines with J gene TRBJ1-1, with a weak D call TRBD1 (5 bases). Trimming cost V 11 bases and J 4 bases, with 11 bases left between them. The length of the CDR3 is 11 residues. Per germline, CDR1 MNHEY and CDR2 SVGAGI. CDR3 protein: CAAGSGTEAFF. DNA for the CDR3: TGTGCCGCAGGGAGTGGCACTGAAGCTTTCTTT.

The V call is TRBV5-1, the J call TRBJ2-6; D gene ambiguous. Trimming removed 0 bases at V and 2 bases at J, with 9 bases between. The germline V gene has CDR1 SGHRS and CDR2 YFSETQ. The CDR3 runs 16 residues. CDR3 protein: CASSLGAAAGANVLTF. CDR3 nucleotide sequence: TGCGCCAGCAGCTTGGGGGCGGCGGCTGGGGCCAACGTCCTGACTTTC. The full variable domain, completed using reference TRBV5-1 and TRBJ2-6, is KAGVTQTPRYLIKTRGQQVTLSCSPISGHRSVSWYQQTPGQGLQFLFEYFSETQRNKGNFPGRFSGRQFSNSRSEMNVSTLELGDSALYLCASSLGAAAGANVLTFGAGSRLTVL.

This chain links TRBV15 with TRBJ2-1; the D is unclear. CDR3 length: 12 residues. From germline, CDR1 is LNHNV and CDR2 YYDKDF (reference sequence). Trimming removed 0 bases at V and 9 bases at J, with 6 bases between. The CDR3 loop is CATSRDTGEQFF. CDR3 nucleotides: TGTGCCACCAGCAGAGATACGGGTGAGCAGTTCTTC.

The gene calls are TRBV21-1 and TRBJ1-2. TRBV21-1 represents a pseudogene. The CDR3 contains 13 residues. In nucleotides, the CDR3 is TGTGCCAGCAGCAAGAGGGACCTTTTCTTCTACACCTTC. Amino acid sequence: CASSKRDLFFYTF.

This clonotype has more than one count but fewer than ten. The rearrangement joins TRBV6-2 or TRBV6-3 to TRBJ2-1; 11 bases align to TRBD1. There are 16 residues in the CDR3. CDR1 is MNHEY and CDR2 is SVGEGT in the germline V gene. V trimming: 7 bases; J trimming: 7 bases; junction bases outside the gene matches: 12. The CDR3 protein is CASTRLGTGGWNEQFF. CDR3 bases: TGTGCCAGCACCCGTCTCGGGACAGGGGGTTGGAATGAGCAGTTCTTC.

The J gene is TRBJ2-5, the V gene TRBV7-9, with D possibly being TRBD2 (6 bases). The CDR3 spans 14 residues. Trimming left V 5 bases short and J 3 bases short, with 13 bases between. Germline V gene sequence: CDR1 SEHNR, CDR2 FQNEAQ (reference sequence). The CDR3 here is CASSRDSPKETQYF. The DNA for the CDR3 is TGTGCCAGCAGCCGGGACTCGCCTAAAGAGACCCAGTACTTC.

V gene TRBV29-1 combines with J gene TRBJ1-2; 7 positions agree with TRBD1. The CDR3 has 15 amino acids. The germline V gene has CDR1 SQVTM and CDR2 ANQGSEA. Trimming took 6 bases from V and 4 from J; bases not matched to a gene: 14. The CDR3 loop reads CSVPQGPTGIYGYTF. The CDR3 DNA reads TGCAGCGTCCCACAGGGGCCCACTGGGATCTATGGCTACACCTTC.

This clonotype was counted between two and nine times. V gene TRBV7-9 combines with J gene TRBJ2-3; D call uncertain. The CDR3 totals 14 residues. The germline V gene encodes CDR1 SEHNR and CDR2 FQNEAQ (reference sequence). V lost 2 bases to trimming and J lost 1 base, with 7 bases between them. The CDR3 here is CASSLSEGTDTQYF. CDR3 in DNA: TGTGCCAGCAGCTTAAGCGAAGGCACAGATACGCAGTATTTT.

This clonotype was counted at least ten times. J is TRBJ2-1 and V is TRBV11-3; 8 positions match TRBD2. V was pared by 0 bases and J by 2 bases, with 9 bases of the junction left unmatched. CDR1 and CDR2 from the germline V gene are SGHNT and YENEEA. This CDR3 region has 18 residues. Written as DNA, the CDR3 is TGTGCCAGCAGCTTAGACCAGGGAGGTAGCGGGGCCTACAATGAGCAGTTCTTC. It is translated as CASSLDQGGSGAYNEQFF. Variable domain in full (rest from reference TRBV11-3 and TRBJ2-1): EAGVVQSPRYKIIEKKQPVAFWCNPISGHNTLYWYLQNLGQGPELLIRYENEEAVDDSQLPKDRFSAERLKGVDSTLKIQPAELGDSAVYLCASSLDQGGSGAYNEQFFGPGTRLTVL.

This chain connects TRBV11-2 to TRBJ2-3, with D perhaps matching TRBD1 (5 bases). Trimming stripped 6 bases from V and 2 bases from J, with 9 bases between. The germline gives CDR1 SGHAT, CDR2 FQNNGV. The CDR3 is 13 amino acids. The CDR3 spells CASRQVTTDTQYF. The CDR3 DNA is TGTGCCAGCAGACAGGTGACCACAGATACGCAGTATTTT.